Included here is one T cell receptor (beta chain) sequence, with context. What it recognizes is unknown. This sample stems from a study of shared clonotypes between healthy human individuals. Whole-study results and caveats: Researchers sampled only blood; tissue repertoires likely differ.

On sorted subsets, replicate PCRs used about 200 ng DNA, or about 30,000 T cell genomes. TCRdb's copy holds only in-frame clones and misses some; the assay was immunoSEQ multiplex PCR. This sample has under 850,000 clones, with about two thirds found just once. Naive CD45RA+ and memory CD45RA-negative subsets were split from CD4+ cells. The CDR3 runs 15 residues. Germline CDR1 reads SNHLY; CDR2 reads FYNNEI. The V end was cut by 0 bases, the J end by 10 bases, with 15 bases between. J is TRBJ1-4 and V is TRBV2, with D tentatively TRBD1 (6 bases). This clonotype was sampled from a woman aged 25 to 45 in good health. The specimen was memory CD4+ T cells sorted from blood. Subset noted: CD45RA-negative fraction. CDR3 protein: CASSEAPQGYAKLFF. In DNA form, the CDR3 reads TGTGCCAGCAGTGAAGCGCCACAGGGTTATGCAAAACTGTTTTTT.